This T cell receptor beta chain originates from a study of cytomegalovirus exposure and HLA in healthy donors. Study-wide findings and caveats: Published work reported that the classifier diagnosed cytomegalovirus status with high specificity and sensitivity.

The records do not include a CMV serostatus for this donor. Regarding this clone: What it recognizes is unknown.

With V trimmed by 5 bases and J by 4 bases, 7 bases remained unmatched. Germline assignment: CDR1 MRHNA and CDR2 SNTAGT. CDR3 length: 15 amino acids. The study ran its PCR with 60 Vbeta and 13 Jbeta primers. In the authors' workflow: In a later analysis, around 87 million unique TCR beta chains included roughly 11 million shared by two or more donors. Repertoires were generated with immunoSEQ multiplex PCR, while TCRdb's copy carries only in-frame clones and drops some. Clone size and V and J calls were adopted from that table, with D and trimming inferred from the DNA. The data show tens of thousands of clones, roughly four fifths seen once.

Input material: PBMCs. The receptor's source is a human donor in good health. The chain links TRBV6-4 to TRBJ2-3, with 9 bases identical to TRBD1. CDR3 nucleotide sequence: TGTGCCAGCAGTCCCGGGACAGGGAACGCAGATACGCAGTATTTT. Its protein product is CASSPGTGNADTQYF.